This T cell receptor (beta chain) was found in a study of blood T cell repertoires in COVID-19. Study background: There were acute and convalescent COVID-19 samples, and they came from the United States, Italy and Spain. T cells, B-cell-depleted T cells, or PBMCs provided the cDNA or gDNA that served as material.

Recruited during active infection, patients (from Seattle) were subsequently followed longitudinally. This CDR3 has 17 amino acids. V lost 2 bases and J lost 4; bases outside the gene matches: 10. The germline V gene encodes CDR1 SGHTA and CDR2 FQGNSA. In the authors' workflow: Estimation of nucleated cell counts relied on the amplification of reference gene primers. Profiling relied on immunoSEQ multiplex PCR, and the TCRdb table lists in-frame clones only, not all of them. The V and J calls and the clone size are those of that table, but D and trimming were determined from the DNA. This sample has some 200,000 clones, with around 94% found just once.

The TCR sequence derives from a young man with COVID-19, enrolled during active disease. The chain recombines TRBV7-2 with TRBJ2-7; 11 positions match TRBD2. The sequenced sample consisted of peripheral blood. Written as DNA, the CDR3 is TGTGCCAGCAGCTTATCAGTGGACACTAGCGGGGGTTACGAGCAGTACTTC. This translates into CASSLSVDTSGGYEQYF.